What follows are 22 T cell receptor beta chains derived from one specimen sequenced in a study of T cell responses to AZD1222 COVID-19 vaccine. TCRdb's table, derived via immunoSEQ multiplex PCR, lists solely in-frame clones and lacks some. The sample yields tens of thousands of clones, approximately 88% seen once. Here the sequenced sample was peripheral blood, taken 28 days after the second AZD1222 dose. The receptors derive from an adult who received the AZD1222 COVID-19 vaccine.

J is TRBJ2-5 and V is TRBV3-1 (or the pseudogene TRBV3-2); D might be TRBD1 (6 bases). V lost 3 bases, J lost 1 base, and 15 bases lay in between. Germline CDR1 and CDR2: LGHDT and YNNKEL (reference sequence). The CDR3 runs 16 residues. The CDR3 loop reads CASSHPPGQRQETQYF. CDR3 coding DNA: TGTGCCAGCAGCCACCCACCCGGACAGCGCCAAGAGACCCAGTACTTC.

This clone has just a few counts. The chain uses TRBV7-6 and TRBJ2-2; 10 bases map to TRBD2. CDR1 and CDR2 from the germline V gene are SGHVS and FNYEAQ. This CDR3 comprises 15 residues. With 4 bases clipped from V and 5 bases from J, the junction kept 4 bases outside the gene matches. This CDR3 reads CASSSSGGWTGELFF. For the CDR3, the DNA is TGTGCCAGCAGCTCTAGCGGGGGCTGGACCGGGGAGCTGTTTTTT.

The chain recombines TRBV5-1 with TRBJ2-3; D is perhaps TRBD1 or TRBD2 (6 bases each). V lost 4 bases to trimming and J lost 2 bases, with 11 bases between them. CDR3 size: 14 residues. The germline V gene has CDR1 SGHRS and CDR2 YFSETQ. This CDR3 reads CASSPPGATDTQYF. CDR3 in DNA: TGCGCCAGCAGCCCCCCGGGGGCCACAGATACGCAGTATTTT.

V is TRBV28 and J is TRBJ2-7; a weak D match, TRBD1 (5 bases). The CDR3 is 14 amino acids. The V end lost 0 bases, the J end lost 4 bases, and 10 bases lay between the germline ends. CDR1 is MDHEN and CDR2 is SYDVKM in the germline V gene. The CDR3 loop reads CASSLWGKGYEQYF. The DNA for the CDR3 is TGTGCCAGCAGTTTATGGGGTAAGGGGTACGAGCAGTACTTC.

V and J are TRBV19 and TRBJ2-7, with D possibly matching TRBD1 (6 bases). V was cut by 6 bases and J by 3 bases, with 15 bases left in between. CDR1 and CDR2 from the germline V gene are LNHDA and SQIVND (reference sequence). The CDR3 has 14 amino acids. The chain's CDR3 is CASRKAGDIYEQYF. CDR3 DNA: TGTGCCAGTAGGAAGGCAGGGGATATCTACGAGCAGTACTTC.

The V call is TRBV2, the J call TRBJ2-2; D gene unclear. V lost 9 bases, J lost 6 bases, and 23 bases lay in between. The CDR3 covers 16 residues. The germline CDR1 and CDR2 sequences are SNHLY and FYNNEI. CDR3 sequence: CARGLMEEKDPGELFF. The CDR3 DNA follows: TGTGCCAGGGGCCTGATGGAAGAAAAAGACCCCGGGGAGCTGTTTTTT.

The rearrangement uses TRBV18 and TRBJ1-1, with no clear D. V was trimmed by 4 bases and J by 1 base, leaving 7 bases between them. This CDR3 contains 13 residues. Germline CDR1 is KGHSH and CDR2 is LQKENI. CDR3 sequence (DNA): TGTGCCAGCTCACTTGGGGAGAACACTGAAGCTTTCTTT. Its translation is CASSLGENTEAFF. The entire variable domain, with the rest obtained from reference TRBV18 and TRBJ1-1, is as follows: NAGVMQNPRHLVRRRGQEARLRCSPMKGHSHVYWYRQLPEEGLKFMVYLQKENIIDESGMPKERFSAEFPKEGPSILRIQQVVRGDSAAYFCASSLGENTEAFFGQGTRLTVV.

This chain joins TRBV7-2 and TRBJ1-1; D is uncertain. The length of the CDR3 is 14 residues. The V gene's germline CDR1 is SGHTA and CDR2 FQGNSA. Trimming left V 2 bases short and J 1 base short, with 8 bases between. The CDR3: CASSLYSGNTEAFF. DNA for the CDR3: TGTGCCAGCAGCTTATACTCCGGGAACACTGAAGCTTTCTTT.

The chain uses TRBV7-8 and TRBJ2-7, with D unresolved. Germline V lookup: CDR1 SGHVS, CDR2 FQNEAQ. This CDR3 region has 14 residues. Trimming left V 5 bases short and J 5 bases short, with 16 bases between. As DNA, the CDR3 is TGTGCCAGCAGCCACGAGTATAGTCCTCACGAGCAGTACTTC. Protein sequence: CASSHEYSPHEQYF.

V is TRBV14 and J is TRBJ1-2; 9 nucleotides line up with TRBD1. In germline, CDR1 is SGHDN, CDR2 FVKESK. CDR3 length: 14 amino acids. Losses at the gene ends were 3 bases for V and 6 bases for J; bases not matched to a gene: 5. The CDR3 bases are TGTGCCAGCAGCCAGGGACAGGGCAGAAATGGCTACACCTTC. Amino acid sequence: CASSQGQGRNGYTF.

The V gene is TRBV6-2 or TRBV6-3, the J gene TRBJ2-7, with 9 bases identical to TRBD1. Looked up from germline, CDR1 is MNHEY and CDR2 is SVGEGT. Trimming removed 6 bases from V and 5 bases from J; junction bases left unmatched: 11. CDR3 length: 15 amino acids. CDR3 bases: TGTGCCAGCAGCATCTTCGGGACAGGGTCCCACGAGCAGTACTTC. Translating gives CASSIFGTGSHEQYF.

The V and J genes are TRBV19 and TRBJ2-7, with D perhaps matching TRBD1 or TRBD2 (5 bases each). Germline CDR1 reads LNHDA; CDR2 reads SQIVND (reference sequence). The V gene lost 5 bases and the J gene lost 9 bases, with 17 bases spanning the gap. This CDR3 spans 13 amino acids. The CDR3 reads CASSPGVGRGQYF. The CDR3 DNA reads as TGTGCCAGTAGTCCCGGAGTGGGACGTGGGCAGTACTTC.

The chain joins TRBV24-1 to TRBJ2-3, with 9 bases matching TRBD1. In germline, CDR1 is KGHDR, CDR2 SFDVKD. Trimming cost V 4 bases and J 4 bases; bases outside gene matches: 5. The CDR3 consists of 15 residues. DNA of the CDR3: TGTGCCACCAGTGACCCAAGACAGGGGGCAGATACGCAGTATTTT. It specifies CATSDPRQGADTQYF.

This clone occurred a few times. The chain links TRBV5-6 to TRBJ1-5; 12 bases agree with TRBD1. Germline assignment: CDR1 SGHDT and CDR2 YYEEEE. This CDR3 comprises 17 residues. With V trimmed by 4 bases and J by 1 base, 6 bases remained unmatched. For the CDR3, the DNA is TGTGCCAGCAGCGCTCGGGACAGGGGGCAAAGCAATCAGCCCCAGCATTTT. Translation: CASSARDRGQSNQPQHF.

The gene calls are TRBV12-3 or TRBV12-4 and TRBJ1-5; D not certain. This CDR3 comprises 13 residues. V shed 3 bases and J shed 6 bases, with 9 bases lying between them. The CDR3 region has the DNA TGTGCCAGCAGTTTCCAGGCAGGTCAGCCCCAGCATTTT. Translation: CASSFQAGQPQHF.

The chain couples TRBV19 to TRBJ2-7; TRBD1 or TRBD2 may be the D gene (5 bases each). This CDR3 comprises 16 residues. Per the germline V gene, CDR1 is LNHDA and CDR2 is SQIVND (reference sequence). V dropped 1 base and J dropped 2 bases, with 15 bases sitting between them. The CDR3 is CASSIGQGSVTYEQYF. The CDR3 coding sequence is TGTGCCAGTAGTATAGGCCAGGGTAGCGTCACCTACGAGCAGTACTTC.

The chain carries TRBV7-9 and TRBJ2-7; 7 bases map to TRBD2. The CDR3 runs to 16 residues. The J segment lost 3 bases and the V segment lost 5 bases, leaving 13 bases of the junction unmatched. Germline V gene lookup returns CDR1 SEHNR and CDR2 FQNEAQ (reference sequence). CDR3 DNA sequence: TGTGCCAGCAGCACCCCGGGGGGAAGGGTGGACTACGAGCAGTACTTC. Translating it yields CASSTPGGRVDYEQYF.

This chain connects TRBV3-1 (or the pseudogene TRBV3-2) to TRBJ2-1; 7 nucleotides line up with TRBD2. This CDR3 has 13 amino acids. Looked up from germline, CDR1 is LGHDT and CDR2 is YNNKEL (reference sequence). V lost 5 bases and J lost 6; bases outside the gene matches: 4. The CDR3 nucleotides are TGTGCCAGCAGCTCCACTAGCGTCAATGAGCAGTTCTTC. This translates into CASSSTSVNEQFF.

The chain links TRBV5-4 to TRBJ1-1; 9 nucleotides agree with TRBD1. V shed 0 bases and J 1 base; nucleotides not matched to a gene: 4. There are 16 residues in the CDR3. Germline CDR1 SGHNT, CDR2 YYREEE (reference sequence). The CDR3 loop reads CASSLDRTGANTEAFF. The CDR3 DNA reads TGTGCCAGCAGCTTGGATCGGACAGGGGCGAACACTGAAGCTTTCTTT.

The V and J genes are TRBV7-2 and TRBJ2-2; 12 bases are a match to TRBD2. Germline V gene sequence: CDR1 SGHTA, CDR2 FQGNSA. The CDR3 spans 17 residues. The junction had 11 bases not matched to a gene; V was cut back by 5 bases and J by 7 bases. CDR3 residues: CASSPRSSGGAFGELFF. The CDR3 DNA reads as TGTGCCAGCAGCCCGAGATCTAGCGGGGGGGCTTTCGGGGAGCTGTTTTTT.

On this clone: In the same sample, other DNA sequences code for this CDR3. The rearrangement uses TRBV5-1 and TRBJ2-7; D ambiguous. CDR3 length equals 13 residues. In germline, CDR1 is SGHRS, CDR2 YFSETQ. With 5 bases removed from V and 1 base from J, the gap between germline ends came to 10 bases. The CDR3 nucleotides are TGCGCCAGCAGTTCAGGCGGTTCCTACGAGCAGTACTTC. Encoded protein: CASSSGGSYEQYF.

The V gene is TRBV7-9, the J gene TRBJ2-5; 12 nucleotides match TRBD1. After removal of 5 bases from V and 4 bases from J, the junction contained 8 bases not matched to a gene. Germline CDR1 SEHNR, CDR2 FQNEAQ (reference sequence). The CDR3 spans 16 residues. CDR3 DNA sequence: TGTGCCAGCAGCCCCGGGACAGGGGGCTTTGCAGAGACCCAGTACTTC. This sequence encodes CASSPGTGGFAETQYF.